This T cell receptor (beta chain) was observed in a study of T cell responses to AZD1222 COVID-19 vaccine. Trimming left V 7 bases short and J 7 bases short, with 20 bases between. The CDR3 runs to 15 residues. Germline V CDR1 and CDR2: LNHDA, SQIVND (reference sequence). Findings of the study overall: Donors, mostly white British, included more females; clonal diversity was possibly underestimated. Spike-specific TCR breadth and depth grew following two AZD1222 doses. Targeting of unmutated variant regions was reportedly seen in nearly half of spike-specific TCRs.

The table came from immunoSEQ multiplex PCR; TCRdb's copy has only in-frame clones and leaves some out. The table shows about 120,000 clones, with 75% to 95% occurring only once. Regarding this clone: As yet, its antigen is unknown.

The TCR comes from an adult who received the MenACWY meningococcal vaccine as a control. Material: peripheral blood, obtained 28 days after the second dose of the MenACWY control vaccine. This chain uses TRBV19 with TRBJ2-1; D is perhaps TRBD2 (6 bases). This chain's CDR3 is CASTEGLAVWNEQFF. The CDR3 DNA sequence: TGTGCCAGTACGGAGGGGCTTGCGGTCTGGAATGAGCAGTTCTTC.